These 9 T cell receptor beta chains share one sample of origin, sequenced in a study of blood T cells in healthy people across ages (dated by TCRdb to 2015 to 2017). Libraries were built with 5' RACE. Sequencing used an Illumina HiSeq 2500. The second PCR ran for roughly 7 to 12 cycles and used a J-beta primer mix along with a sample-barcoded 5' primer. TCRdb trimmed the raw reads at Q25, called clones with MiXCR and kept productive beta chains. Each record represents a unique CDR3 protein, reported with the most common genes and DNA among its rows. The sample table lists 800,000 to 1,300,000 distinct CDR3 sequences, 25% of them with a count of one. The ten largest clones add up to about 0.69% of the sample. These same records also appear under a second study, on T cells of mothers and their children.

The sequenced material came from blood. The receptors were sampled from a girl aged 2-10 years in good health.

This clonotype came up many times. The rearrangement uses TRBV28 and TRBJ2-3, with no clear D. Trimming stripped 2 bases from V and 0 bases from J, with 12 bases between. Germline values: CDR1 MDHEN, CDR2 SYDVKM. The CDR3 has 16 residues. The CDR3 protein is CASSLGGGPSTDTQYF. In DNA form, the CDR3 reads TGTGCCAGCAGTTTAGGTGGTGGCCCTAGCACAGATACGCAGTATTTT. Supplemented by reference TRBV28 and TRBJ2-3, the full variable domain reads DVKVTQSSRYLVKRTGEKVFLECVQDMDHENMFWYRQDPGLGLRLIYFSYDVKMKEKGDIPEGYSVSREKKERFSLILESASTNQTSMYLCASSLGGGPSTDTQYFGPGTRLTVL.

This clonotype has just a few counts. The V gene is TRBV4-1, the J gene TRBJ2-3; D is perhaps TRBD1 or TRBD2 (5 bases each). From germline, CDR1 is MGHRA and CDR2 YSYEKL. The CDR3 spans 14 residues. The V gene lost 1 base and the J gene lost 3 bases, with 8 bases spanning the gap. The CDR3 loop is CASSQAGLTDTQYF. The DNA of the CDR3 is TGCGCCAGCAGCCAAGCGGGGCTGACAGATACGCAGTATTTT.

The chain employs TRBV9 and TRBJ2-1; 7 bases align to TRBD2. The CDR3 contains 14 residues. V lost 7 bases and J lost 6; bases outside the gene matches: 10. Germline V gives CDR1 SGDLS, CDR2 YYNGEE. The DNA for the CDR3 is TGTGCCAGCGCGTTGGGGGGGGGACTCAATGAGCAGTTCTTC. Residues: CASALGGGLNEQFF.

This clonotype was counted between two and nine times. The rearrangement uses TRBV20-1 and TRBJ1-2; no reliable D call. The CDR3 is 14 amino acids. With 0 bases removed from V and 3 bases from J, the gap between germline ends came to 11 bases. Germline-derived CDR1 and CDR2 are DFQATT and SNEGSKA (reference sequence). CDR3 sequence (DNA): TGCAGTGCTAGAGATCAGCAGTCTTACTATGGCTACACCTTC. Translated: CSARDQQSYYGYTF.

This clonotype turned up a few times. This chain joins TRBV2 and TRBJ2-3; D is possibly TRBD2 (5 bases). The V gene lost 1 base and the J gene lost 0 bases, with 8 bases spanning the gap. This CDR3 is built from 15 residues. Looked up from germline, CDR1 is SNHLY and CDR2 is FYNNEI. CDR3 in DNA: TGTGCCAGCAGTGAAGGTGGGAGTAGCACAGATACGCAGTATTTT. It is translated as CASSEGGSSTDTQYF.

This clonotype appeared a few times. The chain is built from TRBV12-3 or TRBV12-4 and TRBJ2-2, with D uncertain. The CDR3 length is 11 residues. V was clipped by 9 bases and J by 7 bases, with 9 bases between them. The CDR3 sequence is CASGSGGELFF. CDR3 nucleotides: TGTGCCAGTGGTTCCGGCGGGGAGCTGTTTTTT.

The chain carries TRBV4-1 and TRBJ1-2; perhaps TRBD1 as D (6 bases). Germline V CDR1 and CDR2: MGHRA, YSYEKL. The CDR3 consists of 17 residues. The V gene lost 0 bases and the J gene lost 7 bases, with 21 bases spanning the gap. CDR3 DNA: TGCGCCAGCAGCCAAGAGGTGGTCGGACAGAGGGTTTTTGGCTACACCTTC. Translation gives CASSQEVVGQRVFGYTF.

The genes are TRBV19 and TRBJ2-7; perhaps TRBD1 as D (5 bases). Germline CDR1 and CDR2: LNHDA and SQIVND (reference sequence). V lost 10 bases and J 2 bases, leaving 18 bases between the germline ends. The CDR3 is 14 amino acids. The CDR3 here is CATMDGARPYEQYF. Written as DNA, the CDR3 is TGTGCCACTATGGATGGGGCCCGACCCTACGAGCAGTACTTC. Based on the CDR3 plus reference TRBV19 and TRBJ2-7, the full variable domain is DGGITQSPKYLFRKEGQNVTLSCEQNLNHDAMYWYRQDPGQGLRLIYYSQIVNDFQKGDIAEGYSVSREKKESFPLTVTSAQKNPTAFYLCATMDGARPYEQYFGPGTRLTVT.

The chain combines TRBV28 with TRBJ2-5; tentatively, D is TRBD1 (5 bases). The closer fit of TRBJ2-1 to the DNA end suggests the J call may be wrong. CDR1 is MDHEN and CDR2 is SYDVKM in the germline V gene. The CDR3 has 12 residues. CDR3 loop: CASSPGQDEQFF. As DNA, the CDR3 is TGTGCCAGCAGCCCCGGACAAGATGAGCAGTTCTTC.